Following are 7 T cell receptor beta chains from one sample sequenced in a study of blood T cell repertoires in COVID-19. Clones were sequenced by immunoSEQ multiplex PCR, and TCRdb holds only the in-frame ones, with some missing. This sample yields fewer than 8,500 clones, of which roughly nine tenths are seen a single time; about 10% belongs to the top ten. The sequencing sample was made of peripheral blood. The receptor set was obtained from a man aged 70 or older with active COVID-19.

The chain has TRBV5-1 and TRBJ1-6; D is unclear. This CDR3 contains 16 residues. Looked up from germline, CDR1 is SGHRS and CDR2 is YFSETQ. V lost 2 bases to trimming and J lost 9 bases, with 18 bases between them. The CDR3 is CASSFGIGELISPLHF. As DNA, the CDR3 is TGCGCCAGCAGCTTTGGTATTGGGGAGTTGATTTCACCCCTCCACTTT.

The chain links TRBV27 to TRBJ2-5; 8 bases fit TRBD1. The CDR3 contains 13 residues. Germline V gives CDR1 MNHEY, CDR2 SMNVEV (reference sequence). V lost 6 bases to trimming and J lost 5 bases; unmatched junction nucleotides: 5. CDR3 DNA: TGTGCCAGCAGGACCCCAGGGGGCGAGACCCAGTACTTC. This sequence encodes CASRTPGGETQYF.

This clone was seen a few times. The chain links TRBV4-2 to TRBJ1-1, with 8 bases lining up with TRBD1. The CDR3 totals 14 residues. CDR1 is LGHNA, CDR2 YNFKEQ, per germline. The V segment lost 5 bases and the J segment 1 base; nucleotides outside the gene matches: 3. The CDR3 DNA reads as TGTGCCAGCAGCTTAGGACAGGGGAACACTGAAGCTTTCTTT. Translating it yields CASSLGQGNTEAFF.

The J gene is TRBJ2-2, the V gene TRBV6-5, with D maybe TRBD1 (5 bases). The length of the CDR3 is 15 residues. Trimming pared 6 bases from V and 1 base from J, leaving 12 bases between. The germline CDR1 and CDR2 sequences are MNHEY and SVGAGI. The CDR3 is CASRVGQVNTGELFF. The DNA for the CDR3 is TGTGCCAGCAGAGTCGGACAAGTGAACACCGGGGAGCTGTTTTTT.

The genes are TRBV10-2 and TRBJ2-1; TRBD2 matches at 14 bases. Germline V gene sequence: CDR1 WSHSY, CDR2 SAAADI. V lost 4 bases and J lost 0; bases outside the gene matches: 5. CDR3 length: 18 residues. CDR3 in amino acids: CASSALTSGGASYNEQFF. The CDR3 DNA sequence: TGCGCCAGCAGTGCACTGACTAGCGGGGGGGCCTCCTACAATGAGCAGTTCTTC.

The rearrangement links TRBV3-1 (or the pseudogene TRBV3-2) to TRBJ2-1; 8 bases agree with TRBD1. With V trimmed by 2 bases and J by 7 bases, 10 bases remained unmatched. The CDR3 has 16 residues. Germline loops: CDR1 LGHDT, CDR2 YNNKEL (reference sequence). The chain's CDR3 is CASSQRGGTGLNEQFF. The DNA for the CDR3 is TGTGCCAGCAGCCAAAGGGGCGGGACAGGCTTAAATGAGCAGTTCTTC.

The chain employs TRBV2 and TRBJ2-2, with a tentative D call TRBD1 (6 bases). The germline gives CDR1 SNHLY, CDR2 FYNNEI. The CDR3 consists of 14 residues. Trimming shortened V by 6 bases and J by 0 bases, and 8 bases separated the two germline ends. This CDR3 is CASRRDTNTGELFF. CDR3 in DNA: TGTGCCAGCAGGAGGGACACGAACACCGGGGAGCTGTTTTTT.